This is a list of T cell receptor beta chains from one sample in a study of blood T cell repertoires in COVID-19. The assay was immunoSEQ multiplex PCR, and TCRdb's table has in-frame clones only and misses some. The sample shows around 81,000 clones, around 80% of them seen only once. The specimen sequenced was peripheral blood. These receptors came from a human donor in a cohort sampled during active COVID-19. Both conserved end residues are part of each CDR3. Each record gives: J gene, clone size, D gene, V gene, CDR3 protein, CDR3 DNA. A D gene is named only where the DNA matches it firmly. Clone size is stated in some rows and not others, as once, few, many or a class when expanded.

>TRBJ1-2|-|-|TRBV12-3/TRBV12-4
CASSLTGEYGYTF
TGTGCCAGCAGTTTAACAGGCGAATATGGCTACACCTTC
>TRBJ1-6|-|-|TRBV5-1
CASSVGTGTGSPLHF
TGCGCCAGCAGCGTGGGTACAGGGACCGGATCACCCCTCCACTTT
>TRBJ1-2|-|-|TRBV7-9
CASSPSANYGYTF
TGTGCCAGCAGTCCCTCTGCTAACTATGGCTACACCTTC
>TRBJ1-4|-|-|TRBV18
CASSPNRGGPSIEKLFF
TGTGCCAGCTCACCAAACCGGGGGGGTCCCTCGATTGAAAAACTGTTTTTT
>TRBJ2-5|-|-|TRBV19
CASSIPDSSYQETQYF
TGTGCCAGTAGTATTCCGGACTCTTCGTACCAAGAGACCCAGTACTTC
>TRBJ1-2|-|TRBD1|TRBV7-2
CASSYQDRGVTKGYTF
TGTGCCAGCAGCTACCAGGACAGGGGTGTAACTAAGGGCTACACCTTC
>TRBJ2-7|-|-|TRBV20-1
CSASRETYEQYF
TGCAGTGCTAGTCGGGAGACCTACGAGCAGTACTTC
>TRBJ2-2|-|-|TRBV6-5
CASSRRPNTGELFF
TGTGCCAGCAGTCGCAGGCCGAACACCGGGGAGCTGTTTTTT
>TRBJ1-2|once|TRBD1|TRBV27
CASSQTGGYGYTF
TGTGCCAGCAGTCAGACAGGGGGCTATGGCTACACCTTC
>TRBJ2-1|-|-|TRBV12-3/TRBV12-4
CASRLAVGEQFF
TGTGCCAGCAGACTTGCCGTTGGTGAGCAGTTCTTC
>TRBJ1-3|-|TRBD1|TRBV5-5
CASSLTGTVELSGNTIYF
TGTGCCAGCAGCTTAACCGGGACAGTCGAACTTTCTGGAAACACCATATATTTT
>TRBJ1-1|-|-|TRBV15
CATSRGPMINTEAFF
TGTGCCACCAGCAGAGGGCCGATGATTAACACTGAAGCTTTCTTT
>TRBJ1-4|-|-|TRBV6-5
CASSYSPGVGREKLFF
TGTGCCAGCAGTTACTCACCAGGGGTTGGTAGGGAAAAACTGTTTTTT
>TRBJ1-6|-|-|TRBV7-9
CASGVGNSPLHF
TGTGCCAGCGGTGTCGGGAATTCACCCCTCCACTTT
>TRBJ1-1|-|TRBD1|TRBV5-4
CASNFGTGDTEAFF
TGTGCCAGCAATTTCGGGACAGGGGACACTGAAGCTTTCTTT
>TRBJ1-2|-|TRBD1|TRBV30
CAWSQGAGYYGYTF
TGTGCCTGGAGTCAGGGGGCGGGTTACTATGGCTACACCTTC
>TRBJ2-1|-|TRBD2|TRBV27
CASSRTSDEQFF
TGTGCCAGCAGCCGAACTAGCGATGAGCAGTTCTTC
>TRBJ2-1|-|TRBD2|TRBV3-1/TRBV3-2
CASSQGLASGHNEQFF
TGTGCCAGCAGCCAAGGCTTGGCTAGCGGGCACAATGAGCAGTTCTTC
>TRBJ1-5|few|-|TRBV5-1
CASIRTSTSVGGQPQHF
TGCGCCAGCATCCGGACAAGTACCTCGGTGGGAGGTCAGCCCCAGCATTTT
>TRBJ1-1|once|-|TRBV25-1
CASRAGAMNTEAFF
TGTGCCAGCAGGGCAGGGGCAATGAACACTGAAGCTTTCTTT
>TRBJ1-3|-|-|TRBV4-2
CASSQDRQGRGSGNTIYF
TGTGCCAGCAGCCAAGATAGGCAGGGGAGGGGCTCTGGAAACACCATATATTTT
>TRBJ2-1|-|TRBD1|TRBV6-6
CASSLSTGAYNEQFF
TGTGCCAGCAGTTTATCGACAGGGGCCTACAATGAGCAGTTCTTC
>TRBJ1-3|-|-|TRBV6-5
CASSYRAGTGNTIYF
TGTGCCAGCAGTTATAGAGCGGGAACTGGAAACACCATATATTTT
>TRBJ1-3|many|-|TRBV9
CASSASQGISGNTIYF
TGTGCCAGCAGCGCTAGTCAAGGCATCTCTGGAAACACCATATATTTT
>TRBJ1-2|-|-|TRBV5-4
CASSTGQANYGYTF
TGTGCCAGCAGCACAGGACAAGCTAACTATGGCTACACCTTC
>TRBJ1-6|-|-|TRBV30
CAWSPGGGSSPLHF
TGTGCCTGGAGCCCCGGGGGTGGGTCCTCACCCCTCCACTTT
>TRBJ2-7|-|-|TRBV12-5
CASGLVGGLGEQYF
TGTGCTAGTGGTTTGGTAGGAGGGCTCGGGGAGCAGTACTTC
>TRBJ1-5|-|TRBD1|TRBV6-2/TRBV6-3
CASSVGQGDQPQHF
TGTGCCAGCAGTGTGGGACAGGGAGATCAGCCCCAGCATTTT
>TRBJ2-3|-|-|TRBV7-9
CASLAGRSDTQYF
TGTGCCAGCTTGGCGGGTAGGTCAGATACGCAGTATTTT
>TRBJ1-3|-|-|TRBV19
CASSLNRDLAGNTIYF
TGTGCCAGTAGTCTGAACAGGGATTTGGCTGGAAACACCATATATTTT
>TRBJ2-7|once|-|TRBV30
CAWSVRGGYGPEQYF
TGTGCCTGGAGTGTACGCGGGGGCTATGGTCCCGAGCAGTACTTC
>TRBJ2-5|-|-|TRBV4-3
CASSQVVQETQYF
TGCGCCAGCAGCCAAGTCGTACAAGAGACCCAGTACTTC
>TRBJ1-6|-|TRBD1|TRBV12-5
CASGFFRTGWNSPLHF
TGTGCTAGTGGTTTTTTTCGGACAGGGTGGAATTCACCCCTCCACTTT
>TRBJ1-2|-|-|TRBV19
CASSISSAGEYGYTF
TGTGCCAGTAGTATATCCTCCGCGGGGGAATATGGCTACACCTTC
>TRBJ2-7|-|-|TRBV4-1
CASSQDDSPYEQYF
TGCGCCAGCAGCCAAGATGACAGCCCCTACGAGCAGTACTTC
>TRBJ1-3|-|-|TRBV6-6
CASTTGGGPSGNTIYF
TGTGCCAGCACCACCGGGGGGGGACCCTCTGGAAACACCATATATTTT
>TRBJ2-7|-|-|TRBV9
CASSVEATHAYEQYF
TGTGCCAGCAGCGTAGAAGCGACCCATGCCTACGAGCAGTACTTC
>TRBJ1-5|-|TRBD1|TRBV12-3/TRBV12-4
CASTRTGGALQHF
TGTGCCAGCACCAGGACAGGGGGCGCGCTCCAGCATTTT
>TRBJ2-2|-|-|TRBV15
CAMRDGELFF
TGTGCCATGAGAGACGGGGAGCTGTTTTTT
>TRBJ1-1|-|TRBD1|TRBV2
CASILSTGATNRGF
TGTGCCAGCATTCTTTCGACAGGGGCCACGAACAGGGGGTTT
>TRBJ1-1|-|-|TRBV7-2
CASSLDSGVTEAFF
TGTGCCAGCAGCTTAGATTCAGGGGTTACTGAAGCTTTCTTT
>TRBJ2-5|-|TRBD2|TRBV4-2
CASSQLTSGQETQYF
TGTGCCAGCAGCCAATTGACTAGCGGGCAAGAGACCCAGTACTTC
>TRBJ2-7|-|-|TRBV27
CASSLRAAQSYEQYF
TGTGCCAGCAGTTTGAGGGCAGCCCAGTCTTACGAGCAGTACTTC
>TRBJ1-1|-|TRBD1|TRBV28
CASSTRQGSAFF
TGTGCCAGCAGTACGCGACAGGGGAGCGCTTTCTTT
>TRBJ1-1|few|TRBD1|TRBV18
CASSPSGQGITEAFF
TGTGCCAGCTCACCGTCGGGACAGGGGATAACTGAAGCTTTCTTT
>TRBJ1-2|-|-|TRBV6-2/TRBV6-3
CASSYDRRYGYTF
TGTGCCAGCAGTTACGACAGGCGCTATGGCTACACCTTC
>TRBJ1-1|few|-|TRBV20-1
CSARAGRHFF
TGCAGTGCTAGAGCAGGGAGGCACTTCTTT
>TRBJ2-7|-|TRBD1|TRBV6-5
CASSPNGDRANEQYF
TGTGCCAGCAGTCCTAATGGGGACAGGGCCAACGAGCAGTACTTC
>TRBJ2-1|-|TRBD2|TRBV5-6
CASSLGAGGSVEQFF
TGTGCCAGCAGCTTGGGAGCGGGGGGGAGCGTTGAGCAGTTCTTC
>TRBJ1-5|-|-|TRBV2
CASSLLGHNSNQPQHF
TGTGCCAGCAGCCTTCTGGGACACAATAGCAATCAGCCCCAGCATTTT
>TRBJ2-6|few|-|TRBV13
CASSSPGTGANVLTF
TGTGCCAGCAGCTCCCCGGGGACTGGGGCCAACGTCCTGACTTTC
>TRBJ2-7|few|TRBD2|TRBV12-3/TRBV12-4
CASSTRGRDEQYF
TGTGCCAGCAGCACCCGGGGGAGGGACGAGCAGTACTTC